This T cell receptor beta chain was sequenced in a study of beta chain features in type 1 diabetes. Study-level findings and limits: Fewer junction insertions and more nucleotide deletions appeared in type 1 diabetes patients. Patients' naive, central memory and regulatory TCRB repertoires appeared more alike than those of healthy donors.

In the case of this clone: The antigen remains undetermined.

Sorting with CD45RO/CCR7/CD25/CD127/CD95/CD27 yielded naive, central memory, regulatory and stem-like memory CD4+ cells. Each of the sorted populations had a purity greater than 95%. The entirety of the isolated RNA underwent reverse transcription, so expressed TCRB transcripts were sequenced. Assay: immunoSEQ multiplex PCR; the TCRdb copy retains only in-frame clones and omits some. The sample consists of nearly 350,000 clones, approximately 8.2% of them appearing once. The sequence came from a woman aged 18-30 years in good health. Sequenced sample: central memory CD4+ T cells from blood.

The CDR3 DNA is TGTGCCAGCTCATTAGCCGGAGGGGCCGGGGAGCTGTTTTTT. Amino acids: CASSLAGGAGELFF. The J gene is TRBJ2-2, the V gene TRBV18; possible D gene TRBD2, 6 bases. CDR1 KGHSH and CDR2 LQKENI come from the germline V gene. The ends were cut back, 5 bases at V and 6 bases at J, with 13 bases in the middle. CDR3 size: 14 residues.